What follows are 19 T cell receptor beta chains derived from one specimen sequenced in a study of cytomegalovirus exposure and HLA in healthy donors. 60 Vbeta and 13 Jbeta primers were used in PCR. Only in-frame clones appear in the TCRdb table, and some are missing; sequencing was by immunoSEQ multiplex PCR. The table shows roughly 190,000 clones, with over 75% occurring only once. Sequences were obtained from PBMCs. The receptors originated from a female donor in good health and CMV-seronegative.

The chain is built from TRBV11-2 and TRBJ2-7; 9 bases map to TRBD1. In germline, CDR1 is SGHAT, CDR2 FQNNGV. V lost 1 base to trimming and J lost 2 bases; unmatched junction nucleotides: 9. The CDR3 has 17 amino acids. The CDR3 sequence: CASSLGPPGQGAYEQYF. CDR3 DNA: TGTGCCAGCAGCTTAGGGCCGCCGGGACAGGGAGCCTACGAGCAGTACTTC. The full variable domain, completed using reference TRBV11-2 and TRBJ2-7, is EAGVAQSPRYKIIEKRQSVAFWCNPISGHATLYWYQQILGQGPKLLIQFQNNGVVDDSQLPKDRFSAERLKGVDSTLKIQPAKLEDSAVYLCASSLGPPGQGAYEQYFGPGTRLTVT.

J is TRBJ2-1 and V is TRBV2; the D is unclear. V was pared by 10 bases and J by 2 bases, with 12 bases between. The CDR3 loop spans 13 amino acids. Germline lookup yields CDR1 SNHLY and CDR2 FYNNEI. The CDR3 sequence is CATERNAYNEQFF. The DNA of the CDR3 is TGTGCCACCGAGCGAAACGCCTACAATGAGCAGTTCTTC.

The chain is built from TRBV5-6 and TRBJ2-3; no reliable D call. This CDR3 spans 11 amino acids. Germline loops: CDR1 SGHDT, CDR2 YYEEEE. Trimming left V 0 bases short and J 9 bases short, with 5 bases between. CDR3: CASSLAETQYF. CDR3 nucleotide sequence: TGTGCCAGCAGCTTGGCGGAGACGCAGTATTTT. The full variable domain, with the rest looked up from reference TRBV5-6 and TRBJ2-3, is DAGVTQSPTHLIKTRGQQVTLRCSPKSGHDTVSWYQQALGQGPQFIFQYYEEEERQRGNFPDRFSGHQFPNYSSELNVNALLLGDSALYLCASSLAETQYFGPGTRLTVL.

The rearrangement uses TRBV6-6 and TRBJ2-7; 7 bases map to TRBD1. Germline V lookup: CDR1 MNHNY, CDR2 SVGAGI (reference sequence). The CDR3 consists of 16 residues. V lost 0 bases, J lost 2 bases, and 7 bases stayed unmatched. The CDR3 DNA sequence: TGTGCCAGCAGTTACTCTCATGGGGACAGCACCTACGAGCAGTACTTC. Amino acids: CASSYSHGDSTYEQYF.

This chain connects TRBV27 to TRBJ2-1; D may be TRBD2 (5 bases). Germline CDR1 MNHEY, CDR2 SMNVEV (reference sequence). The CDR3 is 16 amino acids. V lost 0 bases, J lost 4 bases, and 13 bases lay in between. CDR3 bases: TGTGCCAGCAGTTTATCGGAACTAGTGTGGTACAATGAGCAGTTCTTC. Its protein product is CASSLSELVWYNEQFF.

This chain joins TRBV9 and TRBJ2-7; 11 bases agree with TRBD1. Per the germline V gene, CDR1 is SGDLS and CDR2 is YYNGEE. The V and J ends lost 4 bases and 1 base, in that order; junction bases with no gene match: 4. This CDR3 is 15 amino acids long. The CDR3 here is CASSSGQGASYEQYF. The CDR3 DNA reads as TGTGCCAGCAGCTCAGGACAGGGGGCATCCTACGAGCAGTACTTC.

This chain links TRBV19 with TRBJ1-1; TRBD1 matches at 7 bases. V lost 1 base, J lost 1 base, and 12 bases stayed unmatched. In germline, CDR1 is LNHDA, CDR2 SQIVND (reference sequence). The CDR3 is 18 amino acids. DNA for the CDR3: TGTGCCAGTAGTATAGCTATGGGACAGCAAATAAGGAACACTGAAGCTTTCTTT. Residues: CASSIAMGQQIRNTEAFF.

Notes on this clone: The sample carries other DNA sequences with the same CDR3. CDR3 region: CASSLAGGETQYF. The CDR3 DNA is TGTGCCAGCAGCTTAGCGGGAGGAGAGACCCAGTACTTC. This chain connects TRBV7-2 to TRBJ2-5, with D possibly being TRBD2 (6 bases). The CDR3 contains 13 residues. Trimming pared 0 bases from V and 4 bases from J, leaving 6 bases between. The germline gives CDR1 SGHTA, CDR2 FQGNSA.

The chain is built from TRBV19 and TRBJ2-1, with D possibly being TRBD1 (6 bases). Germline CDR1 and CDR2: LNHDA and SQIVND (reference sequence). Between the trimmed V and J ends, which lost 8 bases and 7 bases, there was a span of 9 bases. The CDR3 is made up of 11 amino acids. The CDR3 spells CASAQGNEQFF. The CDR3 bases are TGTGCCAGTGCGCAGGGGAATGAGCAGTTCTTC.

The rearrangement links TRBV4-1 to TRBJ1-3, with D perhaps matching TRBD1 (5 bases). Germline-derived CDR1 and CDR2 are MGHRA and YSYEKL. The V gene lost 4 bases and the J gene lost 7 bases, with 14 bases spanning the gap. The CDR3 contains 14 residues. The CDR3 protein is CASSRRDGGNTIYF. The CDR3 coding sequence is TGCGCCAGCAGCCGACGGGACGGGGGGAACACCATATATTTT.

This clone was counted a few times. This chain links TRBV4-3 with TRBJ2-7; perhaps TRBD1 as D (6 bases). Germline V gene data show CDR1 as LGHNA and CDR2 as YSLEER. CDR3 length: 15 amino acids. V was shortened by 1 base and J by 2 bases, with 12 bases between the two germline ends. As DNA, the CDR3 is TGCGCCAGCAGCCAAGGGGCAGGGGAACCCTACGAGCAGTACTTC. This gives the protein CASSQGAGEPYEQYF.

The genes are TRBV4-3 and TRBJ2-7, with D possibly TRBD1 on 6 matching bases. The V end lost 2 bases, the J end lost 6 bases, and 14 bases lay between the germline ends. Per germline, CDR1 LGHNA and CDR2 YSLEER. The length of the CDR3 is 14 residues. CDR3 sequence reads: CASSQPGQISEQYF. As DNA, the CDR3 is TGCGCCAGCAGCCAACCTGGACAGATCTCCGAGCAGTACTTC.

This clone was detected a few times. The V call is TRBV5-1, the J call TRBJ1-5, with 7 bases aligning to TRBD1. Germline CDR1 and CDR2: SGHRS and YFSETQ. This CDR3 contains 14 residues. After removal of 4 bases from V and 2 bases from J, the junction contained 3 bases not matched to a gene. In nucleotides, the CDR3 is TGCGCCAGCAGCCTGGGACAGCGCAATCAGCCCCAGCATTTT. This encodes CASSLGQRNQPQHF.

The gene calls are TRBV7-7 and TRBJ2-3; 8 positions match TRBD2. Germline CDR1 is SSHAT and CDR2 is FNYEAQ (reference sequence). This CDR3 has 15 amino acids. V dropped 1 base and J dropped 2; count of bases not matched to a gene: 2. CDR3 sequence: CASSLERGPTDTQYF. CDR3 coding DNA: TGTGCCAGCAGCTTAGAGCGGGGGCCCACAGATACGCAGTATTTT.

This rearrangement joins TRBV28 to TRBJ2-5; TRBD2 matches 9 bases. Germline CDR1 is MDHEN and CDR2 is SYDVKM. Trimming cost V 5 bases and J 11 bases; bases outside gene matches: 18. The CDR3 runs 16 residues. The CDR3 reads CASSIPLAGVVDEQYF. The CDR3 DNA follows: TGTGCCAGCAGTATCCCTTTAGCGGGAGTCGTTGATGAGCAGTACTTC.

The chain joins TRBV7-3 to TRBJ2-4; tentatively, D is TRBD1 (6 bases). This CDR3 contains 16 residues. The germline V and J ends were trimmed by 2 bases and 1 base, with 12 bases remaining between them. CDR1 is SGHTA and CDR2 is FQGTGA in the germline V gene. DNA for the CDR3: TGTGCCAGCAGCTTACAGGGGCAAGGGGCCAAAAACATTCAGTACTTC. It yields the protein CASSLQGQGAKNIQYF.

This chain connects TRBV15 to TRBJ2-7, with TRBD2 matching 12 bases. The V segment lost 0 bases and the J segment 3 bases; nucleotides outside the gene matches: 9. CDR1 is LNHNV and CDR2 is YYDKDF in the germline V gene (reference sequence). The CDR3 loop spans 18 amino acids. CDR3 coding DNA: TGTGCCACCAGCAGAGATTTAGTAACTAGCGGGAGGAACTACGAGCAGTACTTC. It yields the protein CATSRDLVTSGRNYEQYF.

J is TRBJ2-3 and V is TRBV7-2, with 11 bases matching TRBD2. CDR3 size: 15 residues. After removal of 7 bases from V and 5 bases from J, the junction contained 8 bases not matched to a gene. From germline, CDR1 is SGHTA and CDR2 FQGNSA. CDR3: CASTILAGGRDTQYF. CDR3 DNA sequence: TGTGCCAGCACGATTCTAGCGGGGGGCAGAGATACGCAGTATTTT.

This rearrangement joins TRBV23-1 to TRBJ1-5; D unresolved. TRBV23-1 is reported as an ORF; its role is uncertain. Trimming removed 10 bases at V and 4 bases at J, with 8 bases between. The CDR3 loop spans 11 amino acids. The CDR3 protein is CANKRNQPQHF. The CDR3 nucleotides are TGCGCCAACAAGCGTAATCAGCCCCAGCATTTT.